The clone carrying this T cell receptor beta chain has at least ten counts. Germline loops: CDR1 SGHKS, CDR2 YYEKEE (reference sequence). V lost 7 bases and J 3 bases, leaving 16 bases between the germline ends. The CDR3 is made up of 15 amino acids. This entry belongs to a study of T-cell reconstitution after alpha-beta-depleted transplantation in children. The library targeted TCRbeta and was prepared with unique molecular identifiers. One entry per CDR3 protein results from TCRdb running MiXCR on the PCR reads. Among 170,000 or so distinct CDR3 sequences, roughly 7.5% were seen once, and the ten largest hold 3%.

The genes are TRBV5-5 and TRBJ2-2; D is ambiguous. Sequencing used PBMCs from the stem cell graft donor, obtained from the stem cell graft. The sequence came from a human donor who donated a stem cell graft to a child with Wiskott-Aldrich syndrome. The CDR3 spells CASGSGWADTGELFF. CDR3 sequence (DNA): TGTGCCAGCGGATCCGGCTGGGCGGACACCGGGGAGCTGTTTTTT.